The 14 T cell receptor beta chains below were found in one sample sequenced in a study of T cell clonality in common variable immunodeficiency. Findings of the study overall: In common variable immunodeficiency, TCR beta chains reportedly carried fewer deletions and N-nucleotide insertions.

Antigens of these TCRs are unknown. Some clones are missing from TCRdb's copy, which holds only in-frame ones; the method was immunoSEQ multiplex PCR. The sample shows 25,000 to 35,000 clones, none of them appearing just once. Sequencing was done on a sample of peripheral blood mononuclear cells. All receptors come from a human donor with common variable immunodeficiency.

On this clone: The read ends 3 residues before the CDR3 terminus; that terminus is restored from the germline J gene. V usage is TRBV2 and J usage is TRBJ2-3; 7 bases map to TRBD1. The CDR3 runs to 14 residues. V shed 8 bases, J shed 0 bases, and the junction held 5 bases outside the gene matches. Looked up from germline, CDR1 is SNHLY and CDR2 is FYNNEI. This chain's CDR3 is CASCRDRSTDTQYF. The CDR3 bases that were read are TGTGCCAGCTGCCGGGACAGAAGCACAGATACG.

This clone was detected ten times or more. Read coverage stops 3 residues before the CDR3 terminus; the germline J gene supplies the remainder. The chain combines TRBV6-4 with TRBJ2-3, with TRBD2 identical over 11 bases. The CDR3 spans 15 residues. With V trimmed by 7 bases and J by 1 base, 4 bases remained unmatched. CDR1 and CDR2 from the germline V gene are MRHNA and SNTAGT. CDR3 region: CASTQTSGGTDTQYF. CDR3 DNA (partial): TGTGCCAGCACTCAGACTAGCGGGGGCACAGATACG.

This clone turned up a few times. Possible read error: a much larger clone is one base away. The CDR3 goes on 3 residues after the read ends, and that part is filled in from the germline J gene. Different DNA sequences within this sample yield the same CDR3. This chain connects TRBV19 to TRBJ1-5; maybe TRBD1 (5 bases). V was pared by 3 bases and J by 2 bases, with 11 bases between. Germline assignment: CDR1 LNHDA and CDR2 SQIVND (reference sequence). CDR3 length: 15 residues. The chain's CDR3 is CASSMWQGGNQPQHF. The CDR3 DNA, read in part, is TGTGCCAGTAGTATGTGGCAAGGGGGCAATCAGCCC.

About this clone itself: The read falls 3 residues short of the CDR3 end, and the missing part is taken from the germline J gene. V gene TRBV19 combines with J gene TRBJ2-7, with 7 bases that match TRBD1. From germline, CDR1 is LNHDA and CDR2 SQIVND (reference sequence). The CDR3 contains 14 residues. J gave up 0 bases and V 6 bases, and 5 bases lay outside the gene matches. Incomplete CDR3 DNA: TGTGCCAGTAGGCCGGACAGGAGCTCCTACGAG. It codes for CASRPDRSSYE. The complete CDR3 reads CASRPDRSSYEQYF.

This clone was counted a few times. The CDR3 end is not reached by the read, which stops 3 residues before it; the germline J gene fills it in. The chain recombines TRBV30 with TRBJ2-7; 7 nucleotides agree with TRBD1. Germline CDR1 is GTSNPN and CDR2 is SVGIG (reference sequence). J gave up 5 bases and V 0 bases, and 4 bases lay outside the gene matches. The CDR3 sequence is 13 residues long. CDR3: CAWSVDRTDEQYF. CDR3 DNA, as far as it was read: TGTGCCTGGAGTGTGGACAGGACAGACGAG.

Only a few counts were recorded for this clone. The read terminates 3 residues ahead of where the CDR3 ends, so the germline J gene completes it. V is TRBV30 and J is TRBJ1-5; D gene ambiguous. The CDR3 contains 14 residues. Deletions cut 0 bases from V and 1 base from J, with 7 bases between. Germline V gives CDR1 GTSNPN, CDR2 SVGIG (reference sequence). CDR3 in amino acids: CAWSVLWSNQPQHF. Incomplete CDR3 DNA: TGTGCCTGGAGTGTACTTTGGAGCAATCAGCCC.

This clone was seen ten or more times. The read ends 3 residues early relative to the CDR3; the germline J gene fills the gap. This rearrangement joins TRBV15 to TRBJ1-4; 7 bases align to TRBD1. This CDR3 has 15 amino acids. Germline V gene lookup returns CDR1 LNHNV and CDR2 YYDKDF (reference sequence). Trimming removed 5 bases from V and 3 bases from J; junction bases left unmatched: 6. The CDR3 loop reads CATSETGAPNEKLFF. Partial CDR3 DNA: TGTGCCACCAGCGAAACAGGGGCACCTAATGAAAAA.

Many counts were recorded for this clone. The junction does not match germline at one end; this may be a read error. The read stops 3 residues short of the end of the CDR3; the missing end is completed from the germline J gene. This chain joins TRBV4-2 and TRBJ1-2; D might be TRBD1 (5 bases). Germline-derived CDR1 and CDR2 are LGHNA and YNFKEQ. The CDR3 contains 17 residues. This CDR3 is CASSQDGRQNDNYGYTF. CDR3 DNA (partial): TGCGCCAGCAGCCAAGATGGGCGACAGAATGATAACTATGGC.

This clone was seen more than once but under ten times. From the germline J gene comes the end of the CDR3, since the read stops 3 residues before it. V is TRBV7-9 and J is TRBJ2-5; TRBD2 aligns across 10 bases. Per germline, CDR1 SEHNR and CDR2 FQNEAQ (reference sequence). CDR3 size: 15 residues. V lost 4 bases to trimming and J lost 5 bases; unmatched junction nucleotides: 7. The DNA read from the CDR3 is TGTGCCAGCAGCTCCGGGACTAGCGTGGGCGAGACC. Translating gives CASSSGTSVGET. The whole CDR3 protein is CASSSGTSVGETQYF.

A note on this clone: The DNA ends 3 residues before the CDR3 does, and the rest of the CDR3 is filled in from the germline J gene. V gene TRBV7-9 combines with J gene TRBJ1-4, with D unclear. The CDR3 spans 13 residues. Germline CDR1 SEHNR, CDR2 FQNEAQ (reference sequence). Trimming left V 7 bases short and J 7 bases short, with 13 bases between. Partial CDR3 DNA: TGTGCCAGCAAGGCGGGCGCGAGTGAAAAA. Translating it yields CASKAGASEK. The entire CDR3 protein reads CASKAGASEKLFF.

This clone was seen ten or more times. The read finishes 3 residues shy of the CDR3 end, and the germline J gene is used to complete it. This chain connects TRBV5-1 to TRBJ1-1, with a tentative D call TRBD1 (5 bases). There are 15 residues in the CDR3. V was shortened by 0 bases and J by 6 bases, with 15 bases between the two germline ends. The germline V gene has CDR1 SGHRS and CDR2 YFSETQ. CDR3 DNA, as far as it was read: TGCGCCAGCAGCTTGGCGCAGGGCAGAGTGGCTGAA. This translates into CASSLAQGRVAE. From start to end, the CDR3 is CASSLAQGRVAEAFF. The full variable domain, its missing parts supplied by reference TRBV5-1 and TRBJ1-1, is KAGVTQTPRYLIKTRGQQVTLSCSPISGHRSVSWYQQTPGQGLQFLFEYFSETQRNKGNFPGRFSGRQFSNSRSEMNVSTLELGDSALYLCASSLAQGRVAEAFFGQGTRLTVV.

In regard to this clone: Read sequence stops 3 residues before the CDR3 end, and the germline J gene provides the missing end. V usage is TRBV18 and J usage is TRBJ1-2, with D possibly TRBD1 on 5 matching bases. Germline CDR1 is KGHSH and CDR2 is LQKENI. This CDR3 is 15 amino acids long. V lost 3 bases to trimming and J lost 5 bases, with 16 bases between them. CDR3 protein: CASSPDRGRGYGYTF. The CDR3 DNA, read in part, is TGTGCCAGCTCACCGGACCGGGGCCGGGGGTATGGC.

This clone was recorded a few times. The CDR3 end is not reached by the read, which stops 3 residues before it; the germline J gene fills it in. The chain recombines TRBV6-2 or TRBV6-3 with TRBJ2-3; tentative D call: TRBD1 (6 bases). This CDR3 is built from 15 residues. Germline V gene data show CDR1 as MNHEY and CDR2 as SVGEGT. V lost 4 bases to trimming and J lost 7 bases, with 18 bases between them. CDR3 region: CASSSFLGDTYTQYF. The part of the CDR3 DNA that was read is TGTGCCAGCAGTTCATTCTTAGGGGACACTTATACG.

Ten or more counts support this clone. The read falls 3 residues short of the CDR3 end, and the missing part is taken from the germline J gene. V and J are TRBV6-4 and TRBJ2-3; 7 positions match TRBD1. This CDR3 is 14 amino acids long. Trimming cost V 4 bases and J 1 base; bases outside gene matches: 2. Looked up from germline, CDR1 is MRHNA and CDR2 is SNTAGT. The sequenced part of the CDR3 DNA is TGTGCCAGCAGTGGAGGGGGCGGCACAGATACG. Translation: CASSGGGGTDT. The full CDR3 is CASSGGGGTDTQYF.